The entry that follows covers one T cell receptor beta chain sequence. Its target antigen remains unknown. No quality values exist for individual bases; no much larger clone is one base distant. Taken from the germline V gene, the CDR1 and CDR2 loops are SGHDT and YYEEEE. There are 15 amino acids in the CDR3, from cysteine to phenylalanine inclusive. Kept here is only the CDR3 DNA, which spans 45 bases and is read in frame from base 1. V and J lose 4 bases and 1 base, and a span of 14 bases separates them. All of the isolated RNA was reverse transcribed with the High Capacity cDNA Reverse Transcription Kit, so expressed TCRB transcripts were sequenced. Deep immunoSEQ sequencing was performed on naive, central memory and regulatory T cell samples, with an average of around 3.4 million total reads per sample. After sorted cells were lysed in RLT buffer, RNA was extracted with DNase-treated RNeasy Micro or Mini kits, with the choice depending on cell number. To prevent cross-contamination, every cell subset was processed on its own, while patient and healthy donor samples were processed together. The immunoSEQ multiplex PCR was used to amplify TCRB sequences from cDNA, yielding 87-bp fragments that span the CDR3 region. Amplicons were sequenced on the Illumina HiSeq platform. As for the authors' bioinformatics: PCR bias was computationally corrected using synthetic template baselines, reads within Hamming distance 2 were collapsed, and singletons that could not be merged were discarded. By aligning reads against IMGT, V, D and J genes, CDR3 length, and insertions or deletions at six rearrangement sites were assigned. Within each subset, clonotype counts were normalized to sorted cell number, after which true diversity and Gini coefficients were computed with the tcR R package. Repertoire sharing was quantified using the overlap coefficient calculated on TCRB nucleotide sequences. Out-of-frame TCRB sequences from naive cells were analyzed to stand in for the pre-selection repertoire. What TCRdb holds here is the immuneACCESS table cut down to in-frame rearrangements. Part of the clones is not present; checked against another copy, under half of the missing clones reflect an unresolved V gene, and the others are unexplained. V and J calls and clone size are given by that table; D and trimming were obtained from the DNA. This sample comprises fewer than 550,000 clones, roughly 11% of them detected only once. The top ten clones comprise roughly 0.046% of the sample.

Each donor gave one peripheral blood draw, approximately 120 mL on average, collected into heparinised tubes. Using a panel that included CD45RO, CCR7, CD25, CD127, CD95 and CD27, naive, central memory, regulatory and stem cell-like memory CD4+ T cells were sorted on a BD FACSAria II. Every sorted population had a purity above 95%. PBMCs were separated immediately by Lymphoprep density gradient centrifugation and were stained directly, without being cultured. So that batch effects would be minimized, each experiment stained and sorted samples in pairs, pairing one healthy donor with one patient. This specimen belongs to a study of beta chain features in type 1 diabetes (dated by TCRdb to 2016 to 2019). Regarding the study in general: Mean age, gender distribution, total cell number and subset yield were not different between patients and healthy donors. Regulatory and stem cell-like memory subsets were isolated from only 8 patients and about 8 healthy donors, whereas naive and central memory subsets came from all 28 donors. The study compared TCRB repertoires of sorted circulating CD4+ T cell subsets between recently diagnosed type 1 diabetes patients and matched healthy donors. A total of around 110,000,000 sorted cells were examined across all samples, and RNA yield correlated strongly with the number of cells per subset. Results the study describes overall, beyond this receptor: Sequencing cDNA rather than genomic DNA could over-represent highly expressing activated cells, although activation and CD3 levels did not differ between groups. At VDJ recombination sites, patients with type 1 diabetes made fewer insertions and deleted more nucleotides, a pattern implying thymic rearrangement abnormalities. Type 1 diabetes patients showed a moderate but significant shortening of TCRB CDR3 length in all four CD4+ subsets. PCR might favor shorter templates, but patient and control samples were amplified and corrected together, so any skew would affect both groups equally. Naive, central memory and regulatory TCRB repertoires appeared to be more alike among patients than among healthy donors. Because small numbers of individuals were included in the HLA sub-analyses, any influence of HLA type on TCRB rearrangement was left unresolved.

Sequencing input: naive CD4+ T cells from blood. This sample's cell subset or site label indicates: true naive CD4+ T cells. The rearranged segments are TRBV5-6 and TRBJ2-5; matching of 5 bases hints at TRBD2 as the D gene. The source of this sequence is a woman aged 18 to 35 in good health. The DNA sequence is TGTGCCAGCAGCATGAGGAGGAGGCCCCAAGAGACCCAGTACTTC. Translated, this is CASSMRRRPQETQYF.